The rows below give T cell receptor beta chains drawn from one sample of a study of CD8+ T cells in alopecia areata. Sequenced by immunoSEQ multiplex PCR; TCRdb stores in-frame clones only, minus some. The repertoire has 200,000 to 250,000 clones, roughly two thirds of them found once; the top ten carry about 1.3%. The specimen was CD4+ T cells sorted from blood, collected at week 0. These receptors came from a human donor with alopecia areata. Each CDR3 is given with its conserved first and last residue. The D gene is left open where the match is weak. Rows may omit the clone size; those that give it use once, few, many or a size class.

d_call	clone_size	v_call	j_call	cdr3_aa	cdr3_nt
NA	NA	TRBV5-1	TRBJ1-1	CASSRLGRDTEAFF	TGCGCCAGCAGCCGTCTTGGAAGGGACACTGAAGCTTTCTTT
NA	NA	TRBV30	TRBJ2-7	CAWSVHREDEQYF	TGTGCCTGGAGTGTACACAGGGAGGACGAGCAGTACTTC
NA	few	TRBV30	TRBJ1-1	CAWSVRGSSESFF	TGTGCCTGGAGTGTACGCGGCAGTTCCGAGTCTTTCTTT
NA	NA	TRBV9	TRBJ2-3	CASSVGWQGTTDTQYF	TGTGCCAGCAGCGTAGGGTGGCAGGGGACCACAGATACGCAGTATTTT
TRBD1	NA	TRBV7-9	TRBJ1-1	CASSPRTGEGTEAFF	TGTGCCAGCAGCCCGAGGACAGGGGAAGGGACTGAAGCTTTCTTT
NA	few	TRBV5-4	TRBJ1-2	CASRENLKLRGYTF	TGTGCCAGCAGGGAGAACTTAAAATTGCGGGGCTACACCTTC
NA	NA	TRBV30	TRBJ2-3	CAWSNSPRSWSTDTQYF	TGTGCCTGGAGTAACTCCCCCCGGAGCTGGAGCACAGATACGCAGTATTTT
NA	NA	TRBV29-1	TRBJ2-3	CSVDEGKDTQYF	TGCAGCGTTGATGAGGGGAAGGATACGCAGTATTTT
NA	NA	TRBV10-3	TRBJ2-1	CAISELQGGEQFF	TGTGCCATCAGTGAGTTGCAGGGGGGTGAGCAGTTCTTC
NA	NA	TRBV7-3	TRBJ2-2	CASSSFGATGELFF	TGTGCCAGCAGCTCCTTCGGGGCAACCGGGGAGCTGTTTTTT
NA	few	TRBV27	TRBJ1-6	CASSLGGHDSPLHF	TGTGCCAGCAGTTTAGGGGGGCATGATTCACCCCTCCACTTT
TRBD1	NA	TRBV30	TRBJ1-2	CAWEGQGNYGYTF	TGTGCCTGGGAAGGACAGGGTAACTATGGCTACACCTTC
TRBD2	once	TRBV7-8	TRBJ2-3	CASSPLGSGGTDTQYF	TGTGCCAGCAGCCCCCTTGGGAGCGGGGGCACAGATACGCAGTATTTT
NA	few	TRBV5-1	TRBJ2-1	CASSLAGSSYNEQFF	TGCGCCAGCAGCTTGGCGGGGAGCTCCTACAATGAGCAGTTCTTC
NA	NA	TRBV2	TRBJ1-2	CASSEFRPGPAAFGGYTF	TGTGCCAGCAGTGAATTTCGCCCGGGGCCTGCCGCTTTTGGTGGCTACACCTTC
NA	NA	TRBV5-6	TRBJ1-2	CASSQDRLYGYTF	TGTGCCAGCAGCCAGGACAGACTCTATGGCTACACCTTC
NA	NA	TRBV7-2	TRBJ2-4	CASSSGAKNIQYF	TGTGCCAGCAGCTCTGGGGCCAAAAACATTCAGTACTTC
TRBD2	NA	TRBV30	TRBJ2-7	CAWSSLAAPEQYF	TGTGCCTGGAGCTCGCTAGCGGCCCCGGAGCAGTACTTC
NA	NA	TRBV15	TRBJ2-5	CATSRGVGTSQETQYF	TGTGCCACCAGCAGAGGGGTTGGGACATCTCAAGAGACCCAGTACTTC
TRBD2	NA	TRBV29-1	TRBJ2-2	CSVDTSGANTGELFF	TGCAGCGTAGACACTAGCGGGGCGAACACCGGGGAGCTGTTTTTT
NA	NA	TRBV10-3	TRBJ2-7	CAISGALAYEQYF	TGTGCCATCAGTGGAGCCCTAGCCTACGAGCAGTACTTC
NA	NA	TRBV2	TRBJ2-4	CASRADEVGNIQYF	TGTGCCAGCAGGGCGGACGAAGTGGGAAACATTCAGTACTTC
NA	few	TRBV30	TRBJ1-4	CAWSVRQRNEKLFF	TGTGCCTGGAGTGTCCGACAAAGAAATGAAAAACTGTTTTTT
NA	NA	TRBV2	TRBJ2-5	CASSDVAEETQYF	TGTGCCAGCAGTGACGTGGCTGAAGAGACCCAGTACTTC
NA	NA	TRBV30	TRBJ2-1	CAWSVLGAGEQFF	TGTGCCTGGAGTGTACTGGGGGCGGGTGAGCAGTTCTTC
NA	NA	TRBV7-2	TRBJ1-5	CASSRGQGGQPQHF	TGTGCCAGCAGTAGGGGCCAGGGTGGACAGCCCCAGCATTTT
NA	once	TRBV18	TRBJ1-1	CASSPLRDTEAFF	TGTGCCAGCTCACCTCTTAGGGATACTGAAGCTTTCTTT
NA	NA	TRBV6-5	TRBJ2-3	CASSYSAASTDTQYF	TGTGCCAGCAGTTACTCCGCAGCTAGCACAGATACGCAGTATTTT
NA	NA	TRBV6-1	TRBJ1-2	CASSEAAGVAGGYTF	TGTGCCAGCAGTGAAGCGGCAGGGGTTGCCGGTGGCTACACCTTC
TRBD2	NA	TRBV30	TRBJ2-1	CAWSGLANEQFF	TGTGCCTGGAGTGGACTAGCGAATGAGCAGTTCTTC
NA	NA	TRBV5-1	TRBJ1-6	CASSLEGNSPLHF	TGCGCCAGCAGCTTGGAGGGAAACTCACCCCTCCACTTT
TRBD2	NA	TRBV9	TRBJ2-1	CASSATSGAGNEQFF	TGTGCCAGCAGCGCCACTAGCGGGGCGGGTAATGAGCAGTTCTTC
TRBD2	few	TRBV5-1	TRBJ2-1	CASSPGGTSDHNEQFF	TGCGCCAGCAGCCCGGGGGGGACTAGCGATCACAATGAGCAGTTCTTC
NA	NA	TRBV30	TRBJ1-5	CAWSQTGYSGSQHF	TGTGCCTGGAGCCAGACGGGGTACTCAGGGTCCCAGCATTTT
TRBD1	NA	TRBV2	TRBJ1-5	CASSGQGRGNQPQHF	TGTGCCAGCAGTGGACAGGGACGGGGCAATCAGCCCCAGCATTTT
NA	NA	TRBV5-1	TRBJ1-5	CASSWEGNQPQHF	TGCGCCAGCAGCTGGGAGGGGAATCAGCCCCAGCATTTT
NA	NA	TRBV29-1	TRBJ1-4	CSVMRARNEKLFF	TGCAGCGTAATGAGAGCCAGGAATGAAAAACTGTTTTTT
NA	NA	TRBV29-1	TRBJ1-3	CSTAEGFGNTIYF	TGCAGCACCGCGGAGGGGTTTGGAAACACCATATATTTT
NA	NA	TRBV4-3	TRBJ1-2	CASSQDIRTIGYTF	TGCGCCAGCAGCCAAGATATAAGGACGATTGGCTACACCTTC
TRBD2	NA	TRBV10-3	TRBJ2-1	CAISGTSGADEQFF	TGTGCCATCAGCGGGACTAGCGGGGCCGATGAGCAGTTCTTC
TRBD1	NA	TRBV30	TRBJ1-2	CASTTGGQSYGYTF	TGTGCCTCCACCACCGGGGGACAGAGCTATGGCTACACCTTC
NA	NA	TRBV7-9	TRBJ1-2	CASRAEHRVVDGYTF	TGTGCCAGCAGAGCTGAGCACAGGGTAGTAGATGGCTACACCTTC
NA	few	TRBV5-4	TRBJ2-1	CASSLGDLGQFF	TGTGCCAGCAGCTTGGGGGACTTAGGGCAGTTCTTC
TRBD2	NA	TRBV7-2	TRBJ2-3	CASSFTVPGLAGRTDTQYF	TGTGCCAGCAGCTTTACCGTCCCGGGACTAGCGGGTAGGACAGATACGCAGTATTTT